Below are 9 T cell receptor beta chains sequenced from a single sample in a study of blood T cell repertoires in COVID-19. The method was immunoSEQ multiplex PCR; TCRdb's version includes in-frame clones alone and lacks a portion of them. The sample has roughly 120,000 clones; more than 90% are singletons. The sample consisted of peripheral blood. These receptor sequences come from a man aged 45 to 65 with active COVID-19.

The V gene is TRBV6-5, the J gene TRBJ1-6; weak D call: TRBD1 (6 bases). Trimming left V 0 bases short and J 4 bases short, with 7 bases between. CDR3 length: 15 amino acids. CDR1 MNHEY and CDR2 SVGAGI come from the germline V gene. This chain's CDR3 is CASSYSDRYNSPLHF. The CDR3 DNA sequence: TGTGCCAGCAGTTACTCGGACAGATATAATTCACCCCTCCACTTT.

This clone was counted a few times. This sequence joins TRBV2 and TRBJ1-5, with no clear D. The V and J ends lost 2 bases and 3 bases respectively, with 14 bases between them. CDR1 SNHLY and CDR2 FYNNEI come from the germline V gene. There are 16 residues in the CDR3. CDR3 loop: CASSELLTPANQPQHF. The CDR3 DNA follows: TGTGCCAGCAGTGAATTGTTGACTCCTGCCAATCAGCCCCAGCATTTT.

This clone was seen only once. The rearrangement links TRBV3-1 (or the pseudogene TRBV3-2) to TRBJ1-2; 8 bases are shared with TRBD1. The CDR3 is 18 residues long. Looked up from germline, CDR1 is LGHDT and CDR2 is YNNKEL (reference sequence). V lost 1 base and J lost 2; bases outside the gene matches: 12. The chain's CDR3 is CASSQVLPSRTGNYGYTF. Here the CDR3 DNA reads TGTGCCAGCAGCCAAGTTTTACCATCTCGGACAGGGAACTATGGCTACACCTTC.

The rearrangement uses TRBV6-1 and TRBJ2-7, with 10 bases identical to TRBD2. With V trimmed by 4 bases and J by 6 bases, 12 bases remained unmatched. This CDR3 contains 16 residues. Germline loops: CDR1 MNHNS, CDR2 SASEGT. The CDR3 nucleotides read TGTGCCAGCAGTGGACCCGGGACTAGCGTTTCGAGCGAGCAGTACTTC. Translated, it gives CASSGPGTSVSSEQYF.

V and J are TRBV6-1 and TRBJ1-6; TRBD1 matches 7 bases. The V gene end was trimmed by 2 bases and the J gene end by 10 bases; junction bases not matched to a gene: 14. The CDR3 is 17 residues long. The germline V gene encodes CDR1 MNHNS and CDR2 SASEGT. This CDR3 is CASSEPRTGLKGSPLHF. In DNA form, the CDR3 reads TGTGCCAGCAGTGAACCCCGGACAGGCTTGAAGGGGTCACCCCTCCACTTT.

The chain carries TRBV30 and TRBJ2-7, with D possibly TRBD1 on 6 matching bases. Trimming took off 1 base at V and 9 bases at J, with 16 bases between the two ends. The V gene's germline CDR1 is GTSNPN and CDR2 SVGIG (reference sequence). This CDR3 comprises 13 residues. Written as DNA, the CDR3 is TGTGCCTGGAGTGCCAGGGGAGACGGGCTGCAGTACGTC. Residues: CAWSARGDGLQYV.

This clone appeared a single time. V gene TRBV6-5 combines with J gene TRBJ2-7; D is unclear. Germline CDR1 MNHEY, CDR2 SVGAGI. The CDR3 loop spans 12 amino acids. V lost 8 bases and J lost 0, with 8 bases in between. The CDR3 loop reads CASSLSSYEQYV. DNA for the CDR3: TGTGCCAGCTCTCTGAGCTCCTACGAGCAGTACGTC.

V usage is TRBV9 and J usage is TRBJ2-1; D is possibly TRBD2 (5 bases). Germline CDR1 is SGDLS and CDR2 is YYNGEE. The CDR3 sequence is 15 residues long. The V gene lost 4 bases and the J gene lost 0 bases, with 11 bases spanning the gap. DNA of the CDR3: TGTGCCAGCAGCCCAGAGAGGGTCTCCTACAATGAGCAGTTCTTC. This translates into CASSPERVSYNEQFF.

The rearrangement uses TRBV6-6 and TRBJ2-2, with 7 positions matching TRBD2. J gave up 5 bases and V 0 bases, and 3 bases lay outside the gene matches. The CDR3 length is 15 residues. In germline, CDR1 is MNHNY, CDR2 SVGAGI (reference sequence). CDR3 coding DNA: TGTGCCAGCAGTTACTCGGGAGGGTCGACCGGGGAGCTGTTTTTT. As protein: CASSYSGGSTGELFF.